The clone carrying this TCR beta chain has ten or more counts. Its antigen is undetermined. The read ends 3 residues shy of where the CDR3 ends; the end is completed using the germline J gene. CVID meant reduced serum IgG, IgA and/or IgM plus specific antibody deficiency. The CVID group had around 16 females and some 30 males, mean age 40. These data are taken from a study of T cell clonality in common variable immunodeficiency. Study findings and constraints: In common variable immunodeficiency, TCR beta chains reportedly carried fewer deletions and N-nucleotide insertions. Compared with controls, CVID subjects had fewer shared TCRbeta clones.

Germline CDR1 KGHSH, CDR2 LQKENI. This CDR3 comprises 15 residues. V lost 3 bases and J lost 2; bases outside the gene matches: 3. The table came from immunoSEQ multiplex PCR; TCRdb's copy has only in-frame clones and leaves some out. Singletons are absent from the sample, which has about 34,000 clones. The sequencing input was peripheral blood mononuclear cells. The chain uses TRBV18 and TRBJ2-3; 9 nucleotides align to TRBD2. The sequence came from a human donor with common variable immunodeficiency. This chain's CDR3 is CASSPGTSLTDTQYF. The DNA read from the CDR3 is TGTGCCAGCTCACCCGGGACTAGCCTCACAGATACG. Full variable domain (outside the CDR3, taken from reference TRBV18 and TRBJ2-3): NAGVMQNPRHLVRRRGQEARLRCSPMKGHSHVYWYRQLPEEGLKFMVYLQKENIIDESGMPKERFSAEFPKEGPSILRIQQVVRGDSAAYFCASSPGTSLTDTQYFGPGTRLTVL.